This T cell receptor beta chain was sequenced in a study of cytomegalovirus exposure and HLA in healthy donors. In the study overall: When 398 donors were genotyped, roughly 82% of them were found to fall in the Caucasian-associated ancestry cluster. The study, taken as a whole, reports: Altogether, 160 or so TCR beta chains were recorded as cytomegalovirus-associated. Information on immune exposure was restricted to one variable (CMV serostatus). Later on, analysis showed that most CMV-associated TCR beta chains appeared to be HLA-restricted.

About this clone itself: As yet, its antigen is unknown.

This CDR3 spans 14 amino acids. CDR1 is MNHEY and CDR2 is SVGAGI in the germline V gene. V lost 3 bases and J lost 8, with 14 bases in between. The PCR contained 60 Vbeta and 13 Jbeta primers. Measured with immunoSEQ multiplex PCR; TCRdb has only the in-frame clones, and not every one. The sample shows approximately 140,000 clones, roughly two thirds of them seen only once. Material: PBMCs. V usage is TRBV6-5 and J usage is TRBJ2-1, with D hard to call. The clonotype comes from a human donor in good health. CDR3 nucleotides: TGTGCCAGCAGTTATTTCCTTTGGTCGGATGAGCAGTTCTTC. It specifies CASSYFLWSDEQFF.